The entry below describes one T cell receptor (beta chain). This clone was counted a few times. The target of this receptor is not known. It has no much larger one-base neighbor in the sample; base qualities were not kept. TCR CDR3 regions were amplified from genomic DNA by multiplex PCR using the deep immunoSEQ assay. For each cell subset, the extracted genomic DNA was distributed evenly across all wells of several immunoSEQ 96-well plates, and each plate served as one replicate. Each replicate PCR for unsorted PBMC received 300 to 350 ng genomic DNA, equal to approximately 30,000 T cell genomes. Ten immunoSEQ deep assay plates were used to sequence unsorted PBMC genomic DNA. Purified libraries were quantified with a Qubit 3.0 fluorometer, sized on a Bioanalyzer 2100, and re-quantified with the KAPA Library Quantification kit. Every immunoSEQ 96-well plate was sequenced on a dedicated single-read 150-cycle Illumina NextSeq 550 flow cell. The paper's data handling went like this. Because the immunoSEQ output held only junctional sequences and lacked quality scores, the filtering could not match the filtering applied to full-length reads. Sequences were annotated with PyIR, a Python wrapper for IgBLAST v1.9, and V/J genes and CDR3 were assigned using IMGT germline references. Reads were removed for weak V/J assignments (E-value above 1e-6), missing CDR3, stop codons, out-of-frame junctions, or ambiguous translated residues. V3J clonotypes were defined by identical inferred V gene, J gene, and CDR3 amino acid sequence. The percentage overlap between two repertoires was calculated by dividing the number of shared unique clonotypes by the size of the smaller repertoire. Repertoire richness was assessed with RTK rarefaction, the Chao1 estimator, and Recon v2.1 estimates of unobserved clonotypes. TCRdb took over this immuneACCESS table, retaining in-frame rearrangements with V and J assigned. Such tables are incomplete; in checked studies, under half of the missing clones stem from an unresolved V gene, and the remainder is unexplained. From that table come the V and J calls and clone size; the DNA was used to work out D and trimming. Present in this sample are hundreds of thousands of clones, roughly four fifths of which were seen just once. 12% of the sample lies in the top ten.

This sample was included in a study of shared clonotypes between healthy human individuals (TCRdb year 2020). Turning to the overall study: A couple of women and a few men aged 18 to 49 years were included in the cohort. To estimate repertoire size and how much clonotype sharing occurs between individuals, the study deeply sequenced the blood TCR repertoires of several healthy adults. Libraries were prepared and TCR repertoires were sequenced by different laboratories using diverse techniques, in order to increase sequencing depth and limit assay-specific biases. Each donor's leukapheresis produced roughly between roughly 0.9 and 9 billion PBMCs.

Overall study results and their limits: The genetic and exposure-history diversity represented was limited by the small number of donors. Only blood was sampled, and tissue TCR repertoires likely differ from those in blood. Pairwise subsampling indicated that sequencing depth was expected to affect the degree of clonotype sharing among donors.

The CDR3 holds 13 amino acids from the cysteine to the phenylalanine. Only the CDR3 DNA is retained, 39 bases long and in frame from the first base. The CDR1 and CDR2 encoded by the germline V gene are WSHSY and SAAADI. V gives up 10 bases and J gives up 2 bases, and the segment between their germline ends measures 13 bases. The donors were healthy, HIV-negative adults with no recently reported acute infections or vaccinations. All donors were Caucasian adults living in Nashville, Tennessee, USA. For unsorted samples, some 90 million PBMCs were counted and genomic DNA was extracted with the QIAamp DNA Blood Mini kit. After blood collection by leukapheresis, PBMCs were isolated using Ficoll-Histopaque density gradient centrifugation and then cryopreserved in the vapor phase of liquid nitrogen.

This chain joins TRBV10-2 to TRBJ2-3; the D gene is possibly TRBD2, with 6 bases matching. Sequenced: PBMCs. This TCR derives from a woman aged 40 to 55 in good health. Some clones in this sample may be carry-over from other donors' samples. The bases are TGCGCCATCCGGGGGTTCCCCACAGATACGCAGTATTTT. The translation is CAIRGFPTDTQYF.